Following are 20 T cell receptor beta chains from one sample sequenced in a study of human T cells and chemical hapten exposure. Sequencing started from total RNA isolated from unfractionated whole blood. TCRdb recomputed calls from the 5' RACE reads with MiXCR, one row per CDR3 protein. The table lists about 120,000 distinct CDR3 sequences, approximately 20% of them singletons. These receptors were collected from a human donor in good health.

The sample holds a few counts of this clonotype. V gene TRBV12-3 or TRBV12-4 combines with J gene TRBJ2-2; possible D gene TRBD2, 6 bases. V lost 7 bases, J lost 1 base, and 16 bases lay in between. The CDR3 covers 16 residues. The CDR3 here is CASTLGGLQNTGELFF. The CDR3 DNA reads TGTGCCAGCACCCTGGGTGGACTACAGAACACCGGGGAGCTGTTTTTT.

This clonotype turned up a few times. J is TRBJ2-6 and V is TRBV5-1, with D hard to call. Germline CDR1 and CDR2: SGHRS and YFSETQ. This CDR3 has 15 residues. Deletions cut 4 bases from V and 4 bases from J, with 12 bases between. The DNA of the CDR3 is TGCGCCAGCAGCAGGGTAGTGGAAGGGGCCAACGTCCTGACTTTC. It yields the protein CASSRVVEGANVLTF.

The chain joins TRBV3-1 to TRBJ1-5, with 8 bases aligning to TRBD1. Per germline, CDR1 LGHDT and CDR2 YNNKEL (reference sequence). The CDR3 extends over 11 amino acids. V was pared by 0 bases and J by 15 bases, with 1 base of the junction left unmatched. CDR3 sequence: CASSQDGTGHF. The CDR3 bases are TGTGCCAGCAGCCAAGATGGGACAGGGCATTTT.

This clonotype was detected only a few times. V is TRBV6-6 and J is TRBJ2-7; 7 nucleotides agree with TRBD1. Trimming removed 2 bases from V and 1 base from J; junction bases left unmatched: 5. The CDR3 runs to 15 residues. Germline V gene sequence: CDR1 MNHNY, CDR2 SVGAGI (reference sequence). The CDR3 bases are TGTGCCAGCAGTTACCAGAGGACAGGTTCCTACGAGCAGTACTTC. Its translation is CASSYQRTGSYEQYF.

The chain employs TRBV21-1 and TRBJ2-1. TRBV21-1 is marked as a pseudogene. This CDR3 region has 8 residues. CDR3 sequence: CASSPQFF. The DNA for the CDR3 is TGTGCCAGCAGCCCCCAGTTCTTC.

The chain links TRBV6-1 to TRBJ2-3, with TRBD2 as a possible D gene (6 bases). The V end was cut by 3 bases, the J end by 4 bases, with 14 bases between. CDR3 length: 15 residues. In germline, CDR1 is MNHNS, CDR2 SASEGT. The CDR3, as DNA: TGTGCCAGCAGTGAGGTGGAGGGAGGCCCAGATACGCAGTATTTT. It is translated as CASSEVEGGPDTQYF.

Only one count was recorded for this clonotype. This chain joins TRBV28 and TRBJ2-7; TRBD2 aligns across 14 bases. Unmatched junction bases numbered 28, after V lost 5 bases and J lost 7 bases. Germline CDR1 and CDR2: MDHEN and SYDVKM. The CDR3 sequence is 22 residues long. CDR3 nucleotides: TGTGCCAGCAGTCCCCGGGGGCAGGGAGGGCCTTCGGGACTAGCGGGAGCTAGTGAGCAGTACTTC. Residues: CASSPRGQGGPSGLAGASEQYF. Drawing the rest from reference TRBV28 and TRBJ2-7, the complete variable domain is DVKVTQSSRYLVKRTGEKVFLECVQDMDHENMFWYRQDPGLGLRLIYFSYDVKMKEKGDIPEGYSVSREKKERFSLILESASTNQTSMYLCASSPRGQGGPSGLAGASEQYFGPGTRLTVT.

A few counts support this clonotype. CDR3 DNA sequence: TGTGCCAGCAGTCCGGGGATAACAGATACGCAGTATTTT. Translated: CASSPGITDTQYF. The J gene is TRBJ2-3, the V gene TRBV6-5; the D gene is possibly TRBD2 (5 bases). CDR1 and CDR2 from the germline V gene are MNHEY and SVGAGI. V dropped 5 bases and J dropped 3 bases, with 9 bases sitting between them. The CDR3 loop spans 13 amino acids.

This chain joins TRBV29-1 and TRBJ1-2; D is ambiguous. Germline V CDR1 and CDR2: SQVTM, ANQGSEA. This CDR3 is built from 13 residues. Trimming left V 2 bases short and J 1 base short, with 8 bases between. The CDR3, as DNA: TGCAGCGTTGAACAGGAGTTTAACTATGGCTACACCTTC. It codes for CSVEQEFNYGYTF.

This rearrangement joins TRBV3-1 to TRBJ2-1; 10 nucleotides agree with TRBD2. Germline CDR1 and CDR2: LGHDT and YNNKEL (reference sequence). The CDR3 sequence is 17 residues long. J was trimmed by 7 bases and V by 4 bases; bases with no gene match: 13. CDR3 loop: CASSPSLLAGVGNEQFF. The DNA of the CDR3 is TGTGCCAGCAGCCCTTCCCTCCTAGCGGGAGTGGGAAATGAGCAGTTCTTC.

This sequence joins TRBV4-1 and TRBJ1-4; 9 bases match TRBD1. In germline, CDR1 is MGHRA, CDR2 YSYEKL. There are 14 residues in the CDR3. V dropped 5 bases and J dropped 8; count of bases not matched to a gene: 6. The CDR3 DNA sequence: TGCGCCAGCAGCACCCGGACAGGGGAAGAAAAACTGTTTTTT. Its translation is CASSTRTGEEKLFF.

V usage is TRBV10-1 and J usage is TRBJ2-5; TRBD2 matches 14 bases. Unmatched junction bases numbered 8, after V lost 5 bases and J lost 3 bases. Germline V gene sequence: CDR1 WNHNN, CDR2 SYGVQD (reference sequence). The CDR3 is made up of 17 amino acids. The CDR3 here is CASSQLKGLAGEETQYF. The CDR3 nucleotides are TGCGCCAGCAGTCAACTTAAGGGACTAGCGGGAGAAGAGACCCAGTACTTC.

This clonotype was counted only a few times. The chain links TRBV5-1 to TRBJ2-3, with 7 nucleotides matching TRBD2. The junction had 11 bases not matched to a gene; V was cut back by 4 bases and J by 6 bases. The CDR3 is 15 amino acids. Germline V gene lookup returns CDR1 SGHRS and CDR2 YFSETQ. CDR3 in amino acids: CASSALPQGGDTQYF. CDR3 sequence (DNA): TGCGCCAGCAGCGCATTGCCCCAGGGAGGGGATACGCAGTATTTT.

The rearrangement uses TRBV7-8 and TRBJ2-4, with TRBD2 identical over 7 bases. V shed 2 bases, J shed 1 base, and the junction held 5 bases outside the gene matches. The CDR3 is 16 amino acids. Germline-derived CDR1 and CDR2 are SGHVS and FQNEAQ. In nucleotides, the CDR3 is TGTGCCAGCAGCTTACAGGGAGGGGCGGCCAAAAACATTCAGTACTTC. Protein sequence: CASSLQGGAAKNIQYF.

This clonotype was seen a few times. The germline gene is not matched at one end of the junction; a read error may be the cause. This chain connects TRBV28 to TRBJ1-5; no definite D call. Germline lookup yields CDR1 MDHEN and CDR2 SYDVKM. This CDR3 is built from 12 residues. The CDR3 here is CAGRSPNQPQHF. CDR3 nucleotide sequence: TGTGCCGGCAGGAGCCCCAATCAGCCCCAGCATTTT.

The V call is TRBV5-1, the J call TRBJ2-7; D ambiguous. CDR1 is SGHRS, CDR2 YFSETQ, per germline. The CDR3 contains 13 residues. Between the trimmed V and J ends, which lost 3 bases and 3 bases, there was a span of 10 bases. This CDR3 reads CASSSGFRYEQYF. In DNA, the CDR3 is TGCGCCAGCAGCTCTGGATTTCGCTACGAGCAGTACTTC.

The chain uses TRBV27 and TRBJ2-7; D gene ambiguous. The length of the CDR3 is 14 residues. The V end was cut by 6 bases, the J end by 0 bases, with 12 bases between. Germline values: CDR1 MNHEY, CDR2 SMNVEV (reference sequence). CDR3: CASSLKRSSYEQYF. As DNA, the CDR3 is TGTGCCAGCAGCCTTAAACGTAGCTCCTACGAGCAGTACTTC.

The rearrangement joins TRBV14 to TRBJ1-1, with D hard to call. CDR3 length: 16 residues. Germline lookup yields CDR1 SGHDN and CDR2 FVKESK. V was cut by 4 bases and J by 0 bases, with 15 bases left in between. The CDR3: CASSRTEHTLNTEAFF. The CDR3 bases are TGTGCCAGCAGCCGGACGGAACACACTTTGAACACTGAAGCTTTCTTT. Full variable domain (outside the CDR3, taken from reference TRBV14 and TRBJ1-1): EAGVTQFPSHSVIEKGQTVTLRCDPISGHDNLYWYRRVMGKEIKFLLHFVKESKQDESGMPNNRFLAERTGGTYSTLKVQPAELEDSGVYFCASSRTEHTLNTEAFFGQGTRLTVV.

This clonotype appeared a few times. The J gene is TRBJ1-5, the V gene TRBV6-1; D unclear. V gave up 7 bases and J gave up 2 bases, with 6 bases separating them. Germline CDR1 is MNHNS and CDR2 is SASEGT. The CDR3 contains 12 residues. CDR3: CASMVGNQPQHF. In DNA, the CDR3 is TGTGCCAGCATGGTGGGCAATCAGCCCCAGCATTTT.

Only a few counts were recorded for this clonotype. The gene calls are TRBV19 and TRBJ1-1, with D uncertain. The V end was cut by 1 base, the J end by 0 bases, with 12 bases between. Germline loops: CDR1 LNHDA, CDR2 SQIVND (reference sequence). The length of the CDR3 is 16 residues. The CDR3: CASSIASEPLNTEAFF. CDR3 coding DNA: TGTGCCAGTAGTATAGCCTCCGAGCCGCTGAACACTGAAGCTTTCTTT. The whole variable domain, remainder taken from reference TRBV19 and TRBJ1-1, is DGGITQSPKYLFRKEGQNVTLSCEQNLNHDAMYWYRQDPGQGLRLIYYSQIVNDFQKGDIAEGYSVSREKKESFPLTVTSAQKNPTAFYLCASSIASEPLNTEAFFGQGTRLTVV.